This T cell receptor beta chain was captured in a study of blood T cell repertoires in COVID-19. Study information: There were acute and convalescent COVID-19 samples, and they came from the United States, Italy and Spain. The analysed material was cDNA or gDNA that came from T cells, B-cell-depleted T cells, or PBMCs.

V dropped 0 bases and J dropped 1; count of bases not matched to a gene: 7. This CDR3 contains 17 residues. Germline CDR1 reads SGDLS; CDR2 reads YYNGEE. Per the original methods: Reference gene primer amplification gave nucleated cell count estimates. The data were produced by immunoSEQ multiplex PCR, yet TCRdb's version contains in-frame clones alone and is incomplete. For V, J and clone size, that table is used; D and trimming come from the DNA. This table has some 54,000 clones, around four fifths appearing once. The J gene is TRBJ2-3, the V gene TRBV9; 8 nucleotides align to TRBD2. Specimen: peripheral blood. This clonotype originated in an older woman with acute or convalescent COVID-19. CDR3 sequence reads: CASSVGLGAGGTDTQYF. In DNA, the CDR3 is TGTGCCAGCAGCGTAGGGCTGGGAGCGGGAGGCACAGATACGCAGTATTTT.